The 30 T cell receptor beta chains presented below share a single source sample, sequenced in a study of CD4 T cells in relation to SARS-CoV-2 and coronaviruses. CD4+ T cells from unexposed donors were obtained before the COVID-19 pandemic (2011-2018). TCRdb's copy holds only in-frame clones and misses some; the assay was immunoSEQ multiplex PCR. The sample lists about 59,000 clones; just over 85% were seen once. Sequencing was performed on memory CD4+ T cells from PBMCs. Every receptor here comes from a human donor in good health.

The chain combines TRBV5-1 with TRBJ2-1; maybe TRBD1 (5 bases). Germline loops: CDR1 SGHRS, CDR2 YFSETQ. There are 15 residues in the CDR3. V was trimmed by 4 bases and J by 4 bases, leaving 15 bases between them. Here the CDR3 reads CASSAIAGAYNEQFF. CDR3 in DNA: TGCGCCAGCAGCGCTATAGCTGGGGCTTACAATGAGCAGTTCTTC.

The chain employs TRBV28 and TRBJ2-3; D gene ambiguous. This CDR3 comprises 11 residues. Trimming removed 10 bases at V and 6 bases at J, with 11 bases between. Germline-derived CDR1 and CDR2 are MDHEN and SYDVKM. The CDR3 here is CATSLPDTQYF. The CDR3 DNA is TGTGCCACCTCCCTTCCGGATACGCAGTATTTT.

The chain combines TRBV7-9 with TRBJ2-3; the D gene is possibly TRBD1 (6 bases). Trimming stripped 2 bases from V and 6 bases from J, with 18 bases between. CDR3 size: 16 residues. Germline V gene data show CDR1 as SEHNR and CDR2 as FQNEAQ (reference sequence). The CDR3 DNA follows: TGTGCCAGCAGCTTATGGCTAGACAGGTTGATGGATACGCAGTATTTT. This encodes CASSLWLDRLMDTQYF.

V gene TRBV5-5 combines with J gene TRBJ2-1, with D possibly TRBD1 on 5 matching bases. The V gene's germline CDR1 is SGHKS and CDR2 YYEKEE (reference sequence). The CDR3 runs 12 residues. Trimming stripped 4 bases from V and 10 bases from J, with 12 bases between. The CDR3 loop reads CASSATVQEQFF. Written as DNA, the CDR3 is TGTGCCAGCAGCGCGACAGTCCAGGAGCAGTTCTTC.

V is TRBV7-6 and J is TRBJ2-5; no firm D call. Germline values: CDR1 SGHVS, CDR2 FNYEAQ. Trimming took off 5 bases at V and 5 bases at J, with 9 bases between the two ends. The CDR3 is made up of 12 amino acids. The chain's CDR3 is CASSPLGETQYF. For the CDR3, the DNA is TGTGCCAGCAGCCCATTGGGGGAGACCCAGTACTTC. The whole variable domain, filled in from reference TRBV7-6 and TRBJ2-5, reads GAGVSQSPRYKVTKRGQDVALRCDPISGHVSLYWYRQALGQGPEFLTYFNYEAQQDKSGLPNDRFSAERPEGSISTLTIQRTEQRDSAMYRCASSPLGETQYFGPGTRLLVL.

This clone was seen once. This chain links TRBV19 with TRBJ2-1; 9 nucleotides match TRBD2. From germline, CDR1 is LNHDA and CDR2 SQIVND (reference sequence). The trim removed 6 bases at V and 0 bases at J, leaving 9 bases unmatched. The CDR3 loop spans 17 amino acids. The CDR3, as DNA: TGTGCCAGTAGCAACTACGGACTAGCGAGCTCCTACAATGAGCAGTTCTTC. Amino acid sequence: CASSNYGLASSYNEQFF. The full variable domain, with the rest looked up from reference TRBV19 and TRBJ2-1, is DGGITQSPKYLFRKEGQNVTLSCEQNLNHDAMYWYRQDPGQGLRLIYYSQIVNDFQKGDIAEGYSVSREKKESFPLTVTSAQKNPTAFYLCASSNYGLASSYNEQFFGPGTRLTVL.

This rearrangement joins TRBV4-2 to TRBJ2-3; D possibly corresponds to TRBD1 (5 bases). The V end lost 6 bases, the J end lost 0 bases, and 7 bases lay between the germline ends. The germline CDR1 and CDR2 sequences are LGHNA and YNFKEQ. The CDR3 is 13 residues long. The DNA of the CDR3 is TGTGCCAGCAGTCCAGGGAGCACAGATACGCAGTATTTT. Translation: CASSPGSTDTQYF.

The rearrangement joins TRBV27 to TRBJ1-2; TRBD1 might be the D (5 bases). Germline V gene sequence: CDR1 MNHEY, CDR2 SMNVEV (reference sequence). CDR3 length: 15 residues. V dropped 3 bases and J dropped 4 bases, with 15 bases sitting between them. CDR3 loop: CASSLSGVSSYGYTF. The CDR3 DNA is TGTGCCAGCAGTTTGTCGGGGGTCTCTAGCTATGGCTACACCTTC.

This clone was counted only a few times. The chain recombines TRBV5-1 with TRBJ1-1; D is unresolved. Germline-derived CDR1 and CDR2 are SGHRS and YFSETQ. The CDR3 length is 13 residues. V lost 0 bases to trimming and J lost 4 bases, with 7 bases between them. In DNA, the CDR3 is TGCGCCAGCAGCTTGGGGGTTGGCACTGAAGCTTTCTTT. Translating it yields CASSLGVGTEAFF.

The rearrangement uses TRBV27 and TRBJ1-6; D gene ambiguous. CDR3 length: 16 amino acids. V was pared by 3 bases and J by 5 bases, with 14 bases between. Per germline, CDR1 MNHEY and CDR2 SMNVEV (reference sequence). The CDR3: CASSFVTAPNNSPLHF. DNA of the CDR3: TGTGCCAGCAGTTTTGTGACGGCGCCTAATAATTCACCCCTCCACTTT.

This chain joins TRBV2 and TRBJ2-7; 8 nucleotides line up with TRBD2. The V segment lost 5 bases and the J segment 0 bases; nucleotides outside the gene matches: 6. This CDR3 is built from 15 residues. CDR1 and CDR2 (germline): SNHLY, FYNNEI. DNA for the CDR3: TGTGCCAGCAGTCGTCCTGCGGGAGGCTCCTACGAGCAGTACTTC. Translated: CASSRPAGGSYEQYF.

V usage is TRBV9 and J usage is TRBJ2-3, with D uncertain. Trimming stripped 2 bases from V and 7 bases from J, with 8 bases between. The CDR3 extends over 12 amino acids. The germline gives CDR1 SGDLS, CDR2 YYNGEE. The CDR3 is CASSVAENTQYF. For the CDR3, the DNA is TGTGCCAGCAGCGTGGCAGAAAATACGCAGTATTTT.

The chain joins TRBV5-4 to TRBJ2-3, with 8 bases that match TRBD2. Looked up from germline, CDR1 is SGHNT and CDR2 is YYREEE (reference sequence). After removal of 5 bases from V and 7 bases from J, the junction contained 15 bases not matched to a gene. This CDR3 is built from 16 residues. The CDR3 loop is CASRDREGDLLNTQYF. CDR3 DNA sequence: TGTGCCAGCAGGGACCGGGAGGGAGACCTCCTGAATACGCAGTATTTT. The whole variable domain, filled in from reference TRBV5-4 and TRBJ2-3, reads ETGVTQSPTHLIKTRGQQVTLRCSSQSGHNTVSWYQQALGQGPQFIFQYYREEENGRGNFPPRFSGLQFPNYSSELNVNALELDDSALYLCASRDREGDLLNTQYFGPGTRLTVL.

The chain recombines TRBV4-1 with TRBJ1-5; 7 bases are a match to TRBD1. The germline CDR1 and CDR2 sequences are MGHRA and YSYEKL. CDR3 length: 16 residues. The V gene end was trimmed by 0 bases and the J gene end by 3 bases; junction bases not matched to a gene: 5. The CDR3 here is CASSQDTGATNQPQHF. The CDR3 bases are TGCGCCAGCAGCCAAGACACAGGGGCCACCAATCAGCCCCAGCATTTT.

The chain links TRBV28 to TRBJ1-2; D gene uncertain. Germline-derived CDR1 and CDR2 are MDHEN and SYDVKM. The V end was cut by 9 bases, the J end by 2 bases, with 13 bases between. There are 13 residues in the CDR3. The CDR3 here is CASTSGLNYGYTF. The CDR3 DNA reads TGTGCCAGTACAAGCGGGCTCAACTATGGCTACACCTTC.

This clone was counted a few times. The CDR3 loop is CASSATGPSPEAFF. The CDR3 region has the DNA TGTGCCAGCAGCGCTACAGGGCCGTCGCCTGAAGCTTTCTTT. This chain links TRBV5-4 with TRBJ1-1; a possible D gene is TRBD1 (6 bases). V was pared by 4 bases and J by 6 bases, with 16 bases between. Germline V gives CDR1 SGHNT, CDR2 YYREEE (reference sequence). This CDR3 spans 14 amino acids.

This rearrangement joins TRBV7-9 to TRBJ2-2; 7 bases are shared with TRBD1. The CDR3 is 15 amino acids. Germline trimming cut 7 bases from V and 1 base from J; bases unmatched to any gene: 6. Germline loops: CDR1 SEHNR, CDR2 FQNEAQ (reference sequence). CDR3 sequence reads: CASTQRTGNTGELFF. The CDR3 DNA follows: TGTGCCAGCACACAAAGGACAGGGAACACCGGGGAGCTGTTTTTT.

J is TRBJ1-1 and V is TRBV6-6, with TRBD1 matching over 10 bases. V shed 2 bases, J shed 3 bases, and the junction held 3 bases outside the gene matches. The CDR3 covers 15 residues. The germline gives CDR1 MNHNY, CDR2 SVGAGI (reference sequence). The DNA of the CDR3 is TGTGCCAGCAGTTACCCCGGGACAGGGGACACTGAAGCTTTCTTT. Translated, it gives CASSYPGTGDTEAFF.

J is TRBJ2-7 and V is TRBV18; D might be TRBD1 (6 bases). The CDR3 consists of 13 residues. V lost 3 bases and J 3 bases, leaving 9 bases between the germline ends. Per germline, CDR1 KGHSH and CDR2 LQKENI. CDR3 residues: CASSPRGFYEQYF. CDR3 nucleotide sequence: TGTGCCAGCTCACCGAGGGGGTTCTACGAGCAGTACTTC.

The chain has TRBV5-6 and TRBJ2-1; weak D call: TRBD2 (6 bases). CDR1 and CDR2 (germline): SGHDT, YYEEEE. This CDR3 contains 16 residues. Trimming stripped 4 bases from V and 5 bases from J, with 19 bases between. This CDR3 is CASSRVWRSGDNEQFF. The CDR3 coding sequence is TGTGCCAGCAGCCGGGTATGGCGGTCGGGGGACAATGAGCAGTTCTTC.

The CDR3 DNA is TGTGCCAGCAGCAAAGCGCTGAGGGGGACAGGGCGGTCCTACAATGAGCAGTTCTTC. It translates to CASSKALRGTGRSYNEQFF. The chain uses TRBV21-1 and TRBJ2-1; TRBD1 is the table's D call and was not checked against the DNA. TRBV21-1 is a known pseudogene. The length of the CDR3 is 19 residues.

The gene calls are TRBV4-1 and TRBJ1-5, with a weak D call TRBD1 (6 bases). Germline V gives CDR1 MGHRA, CDR2 YSYEKL. Trimming removed 3 bases at V and 7 bases at J, with 16 bases between. The CDR3 totals 15 residues. The CDR3 nucleotides are TGCGCCAGCAGCCAGAACACAGGGTCACGACAGCCCCAGCATTTT. Translation: CASSQNTGSRQPQHF.

This chain connects TRBV19 to TRBJ2-7; 8 bases are shared with TRBD1. The germline V gene encodes CDR1 LNHDA and CDR2 SQIVND (reference sequence). The V segment lost 3 bases and the J segment 2 bases; nucleotides outside the gene matches: 3. The CDR3 is 14 amino acids. CDR3 sequence (DNA): TGTGCCAGTAGTATCGCCAGGGGGCCCTACGAGCAGTACTTC. Protein product: CASSIARGPYEQYF.

The chain links TRBV10-3 to TRBJ2-1; 7 nucleotides agree with TRBD2. V lost 5 bases and J lost 5; bases outside the gene matches: 6. Germline CDR1 reads ENHRY; CDR2 reads SYGVKD. The length of the CDR3 is 14 residues. CDR3 in DNA: TGTGCCATCAGTCAACCGGGACTACACAATGAGCAGTTCTTC. This encodes CAISQPGLHNEQFF.

This sequence joins TRBV30 and TRBJ2-2; no clear D gene. V was trimmed by 4 bases and J by 5 bases, leaving 8 bases between them. CDR1 is GTSNPN and CDR2 is SVGIG in the germline V gene (reference sequence). The CDR3 is 12 residues long. CDR3 nucleotide sequence: TGTGCCTGGAACGGGCAAACCGGGGAGCTGTTTTTT. Its translation: CAWNGQTGELFF. Complete variable domain (other parts from reference TRBV30 and TRBJ2-2): SQTIHQWPATLVQPVGSPLSLECTVEGTSNPNLYWYRQAAGRGLQLLFYSVGIGQISSEVPQNLSASRPQDRQFILSSKKLLLSDSGFYLCAWNGQTGELFFGEGSRLTVL.

This clone was counted a few times. The chain joins TRBV30 to TRBJ1-5; perhaps TRBD1 as D (6 bases). The CDR3 is 12 residues long. Looked up from germline, CDR1 is GTSNPN and CDR2 is SVGIG (reference sequence). Between the trimmed V and J ends, which lost 0 bases and 6 bases, there was a span of 6 bases. CDR3 amino acids: CAWSVQGQPQHF. The CDR3 region has the DNA TGTGCCTGGAGTGTACAGGGTCAGCCCCAGCATTTT.

The chain recombines TRBV25-1 with TRBJ1-2; 9 bases map to TRBD1. J was trimmed by 1 base and V by 6 bases; bases with no gene match: 6. CDR1 MGHDK and CDR2 SYGVNS come from the germline V gene. This CDR3 region has 15 residues. In nucleotides, the CDR3 is TGTGCCAGCAGCCAGGACAGGGGCCTTAACTATGGCTACACCTTC. Translating it yields CASSQDRGLNYGYTF.

The V call is TRBV19, the J call TRBJ1-2, with D maybe TRBD1 (6 bases). This CDR3 has 15 residues. Germline CDR1 and CDR2: LNHDA and SQIVND (reference sequence). Trimming shortened V by 6 bases and J by 2 bases, and 16 bases separated the two germline ends. CDR3 coding DNA: TGTGCCAGTAGACCCTCAGGGGAGTCGAACTATGGCTACACCTTC. It codes for CASRPSGESNYGYTF. Full variable domain (outside the CDR3, taken from reference TRBV19 and TRBJ1-2): DGGITQSPKYLFRKEGQNVTLSCEQNLNHDAMYWYRQDPGQGLRLIYYSQIVNDFQKGDIAEGYSVSREKKESFPLTVTSAQKNPTAFYLCASRPSGESNYGYTFGSGTRLTVV.

The chain couples TRBV2 to TRBJ2-5, with D possibly being TRBD2 (6 bases). CDR3 length: 14 residues. V was cut by 6 bases and J by 5 bases, with 16 bases left in between. Germline CDR1 and CDR2: SNHLY and FYNNEI. Written as DNA, the CDR3 is TGTGCCAGCAGGGCACTTGTAAGCGGGGAGACCCAGTACTTC. As protein: CASRALVSGETQYF.

This clone counts as medium-sized. J is TRBJ1-2 and V is TRBV2; 10 bases agree with TRBD1. The CDR3 has 14 residues. V shed 8 bases and J 5 bases; nucleotides not matched to a gene: 8. Germline V CDR1 and CDR2: SNHLY, FYNNEI. Here the CDR3 DNA reads TGTGCCAGCGGAGAGGACAGGGGGTCATATGGCTACACCTTC. Protein product: CASGEDRGSYGYTF.